The 30 T cell receptor beta chains in this list originate from one sample, sequenced in a study of vaccination and CD4 T cells after COVID-19. An Oncomine TCR Beta short-read assay was used to sequence the DNA from cultured CD4+ T cells. TCRdb re-derived calls from the PCR reads in MiXCR, one entry per CDR3 protein. In the table there are some 19,000 distinct CDR3 sequences, under 65% of which are singletons. Time point reported: late sampling 161 to 241 days after vaccination in a few convalescent patients. The treatment was: 10-day PBMC culture with coronavirus spike peptide pools or control peptides (ViraFEST assay). These receptors have no known antigen. Sequences were derived from CD4+ T cells from blood, cultured in vitro, sampled about 7 months after SARS-CoV-2 vaccination. The receptors derive from a human donor who had recovered from COVID-19.

This clonotype was recorded only once. The J gene is TRBJ2-7, the V gene TRBV6-1; no clear D gene. Trimming left V 6 bases short and J 2 bases short, with 17 bases between. CDR3 length equals 15 residues. Germline assignment: CDR1 MNHNS and CDR2 SASEGT. CDR3 sequence reads: CASSPTHSPPYEQYF. The CDR3 coding sequence is TGTGCCAGCAGCCCCACTCACAGTCCACCCTACGAGCAGTACTTC.

The CDR3 reads CASSSQGRDTEAFF. CDR3 sequence (DNA): TGTGCCAGCAGCTCACAGGGAAGGGACACTGAAGCTTTCTTT. V and J are TRBV7-2 and TRBJ1-1, with D possibly TRBD1 on 6 matching bases. V lost 4 bases and J 3 bases, leaving 12 bases between the germline ends. Germline V gene data show CDR1 as SGHTA and CDR2 as FQGNSA. CDR3 length: 14 amino acids.

The V gene is TRBV28, the J gene TRBJ1-1, with 9 bases aligning to TRBD1. The CDR3 covers 15 residues. Unmatched junction bases numbered 11, after V lost 7 bases and J lost 5 bases. CDR1 and CDR2 from the germline V gene are MDHEN and SYDVKM. CDR3 amino acids: CASNRDWDRVTEAFF. The CDR3 nucleotides read TGTGCCAGCAATCGAGATTGGGACAGGGTTACTGAAGCTTTCTTT.

The chain uses TRBV6-1 and TRBJ1-3; D is uncertain. CDR1 MNHNS and CDR2 SASEGT come from the germline V gene. The V gene lost 6 bases and the J gene lost 4 bases, with 10 bases spanning the gap. The CDR3 covers 13 residues. In DNA, the CDR3 is TGTGCCAGCAGGAGGACGTTCGGAAACACCATATATTTT. It translates to CASRRTFGNTIYF.

The chain links TRBV11-2 to TRBJ2-7; a weak D match, TRBD1 (5 bases). With 0 bases removed from V and 4 bases from J, the gap between germline ends came to 13 bases. Germline V CDR1 and CDR2: SGHAT, FQNNGV. The CDR3 consists of 15 residues. CDR3 residues: CASSLDLRGRYEQYF. In DNA form, the CDR3 reads TGTGCCAGCAGCTTAGATCTAAGGGGCAGGTACGAGCAGTACTTC.

The chain couples TRBV15 to TRBJ2-1; D uncertain. Between the trimmed V and J ends, which lost 1 base and 9 bases, there was a span of 13 bases. CDR3 length: 14 amino acids. The germline V gene encodes CDR1 LNHNV and CDR2 YYDKDF (reference sequence). DNA for the CDR3: TGTGCCACCAGCAGAGCTCTAGATCCAGCTGAGCAGTTCTTC. Translated: CATSRALDPAEQFF.

This chain uses TRBV10-3 with TRBJ2-7; D not resolved. CDR3 length: 11 amino acids. Germline V gene sequence: CDR1 ENHRY, CDR2 SYGVKD. V was shortened by 2 bases and J by 4 bases, with 3 bases between the two germline ends. CDR3 protein: CAISEGYEQYF. CDR3 nucleotides: TGTGCCATCAGTGAGGGGTACGAGCAGTACTTC.

The table lists this clonotype with a few counts. Sequence at one end of the junction differs from germline and may be a read error. V is TRBV2 and J is TRBJ1-2; no firm D call. CDR1 is SNHLY and CDR2 is FYNNEI in the germline V gene. The CDR3 extends over 10 amino acids. CDR3 DNA sequence: TGTGCCAGCGGTGAATATGGCTACACCTTC. Its protein product is CASGEYGYTF.

The V call is TRBV10-1, the J call TRBJ1-6; a weak D match, TRBD1 (6 bases). Trimming removed 6 bases from V and 7 bases from J, with 10 bases in between. CDR3 size: 13 residues. Germline V gene sequence: CDR1 WNHNN, CDR2 SYGVQD (reference sequence). As DNA, the CDR3 is TGCGCCAGCAGACAGGGCGGAAATTCACCCCTCCACTTT. This translates into CASRQGGNSPLHF.

This clonotype was picked up a small number of times. The chain has TRBV20-1 and TRBJ2-7, with D perhaps matching TRBD2 (6 bases). The CDR3 has 15 residues. Per germline, CDR1 DFQATT and CDR2 SNEGSKA (reference sequence). Trimming took off 6 bases at V and 3 bases at J, with 21 bases between the two ends. The CDR3 here is CSAQLLGGGGYEQYF. The CDR3 DNA follows: TGCAGTGCCCAACTCCTGGGAGGTGGCGGCTACGAGCAGTACTTC.

V is TRBV21-1 and J is TRBJ1-2; the D call of TRBD1 is as the table states it, not checked on the DNA. TRBV21-1 is a listed pseudogene. The CDR3 totals 13 residues. In DNA, the CDR3 is TGTGCCAGCGGTCGGGGACAGAACTATGGCTACACCTTC. Its protein is CASGRGQNYGYTF.

The rearrangement uses TRBV20-1 and TRBJ2-5; D remains ambiguous. This CDR3 has 11 residues. Germline CDR1 and CDR2: DFQATT and SNEGSKA (reference sequence). Trimming stripped 1 base from V and 5 bases from J, with 5 bases between. CDR3 DNA: TGCAGTGCTAGAGTTGGGGAGACCCAGTACTTC. It translates to CSARVGETQYF.

This chain uses TRBV18 with TRBJ2-5; D ambiguous. Between the trimmed V and J ends, which lost 8 bases and 2 bases, there was a span of 15 bases. The CDR3 runs 14 residues. Germline CDR1 reads KGHSH; CDR2 reads LQKENI. The CDR3 region has the DNA TGTGCCAGCGGTCCCCCAACAACTCAAGAGACCCAGTACTTC. Amino acid sequence: CASGPPTTQETQYF. The variable domain in full, with the rest retrieved from reference TRBV18 and TRBJ2-5, is NAGVMQNPRHLVRRRGQEARLRCSPMKGHSHVYWYRQLPEEGLKFMVYLQKENIIDESGMPKERFSAEFPKEGPSILRIQQVVRGDSAAYFCASGPPTTQETQYFGPGTRLLVL.

This chain uses TRBV20-1 with TRBJ2-3; D gene uncertain. This CDR3 comprises 15 residues. Per germline, CDR1 DFQATT and CDR2 SNEGSKA (reference sequence). With 4 bases removed from V and 0 bases from J, the gap between germline ends came to 14 bases. This CDR3 reads CSATSRLTSTDTQYF. The CDR3 DNA follows: TGCAGTGCTACGTCCAGATTAACTAGCACAGATACGCAGTATTTT.

A few counts support this clonotype. The J gene is TRBJ1-2, the V gene TRBV6-1; 9 positions match TRBD1. Germline V gene lookup returns CDR1 MNHNS and CDR2 SASEGT. J was trimmed by 8 bases and V by 4 bases; bases with no gene match: 14. The CDR3 spans 16 residues. The CDR3 DNA reads as TGTGCCAGCAGTGCACAGGGGGCCGAGGGAGTCCGAGGCTACACCTTC. It codes for CASSAQGAEGVRGYTF.

This chain connects TRBV7-2 to TRBJ2-3; D uncertain. Trimming took off 0 bases at V and 6 bases at J, with 4 bases between the two ends. Looked up from germline, CDR1 is SGHTA and CDR2 is FQGNSA. The CDR3 is 12 residues long. Here the CDR3 reads CASSLARDTQYF. The CDR3 DNA sequence: TGTGCCAGCAGCTTAGCGCGGGATACGCAGTATTTT.

The CDR3 protein is CASSPWEGDDWYQETQYF. The DNA for the CDR3 is TGTGCCAGCAGCCCTTGGGAAGGAGACGACTGGTACCAAGAGACCCAGTACTTC. V is TRBV6-1 and J is TRBJ2-5; D not certain. V lost 6 bases and J lost 0, with 23 bases in between. Germline V lookup: CDR1 MNHNS, CDR2 SASEGT. The length of the CDR3 is 18 residues.

The chain uses TRBV7-3 and TRBJ2-3; no reliable D call. CDR1 and CDR2 (germline): SGHTA, FQGTGA. Trimming shortened V by 4 bases and J by 2 bases, and 10 bases separated the two germline ends. CDR3 length: 14 amino acids. The CDR3 DNA sequence: TGTGCCAGCAGCTCCGACGGAAACACAGATACGCAGTATTTT. It encodes CASSSDGNTDTQYF.

This clonotype has a single count. The gene calls are TRBV20-1 and TRBJ1-5; 8 nucleotides match TRBD1. This CDR3 is 15 amino acids long. J was trimmed by 6 bases and V by 6 bases; bases with no gene match: 13. Germline values: CDR1 DFQATT, CDR2 SNEGSKA (reference sequence). The CDR3 protein is CSATSGQGRGQPQHF. CDR3 nucleotide sequence: TGCAGTGCCACAAGCGGACAGGGACGCGGTCAGCCCCAGCATTTT.

The chain has TRBV27 and TRBJ2-7, with TRBD1 identical over 9 bases. The CDR3 runs to 15 residues. Germline assignment: CDR1 MNHEY and CDR2 SMNVEV (reference sequence). With V trimmed by 6 bases and J by 6 bases, 12 bases remained unmatched. The CDR3 region is CASSQSPGQGVEQYF. The CDR3, as DNA: TGTGCCAGCAGCCAATCCCCGGGACAGGGTGTCGAGCAGTACTTC.

The gene calls are TRBV7-9 and TRBJ2-2; D is uncertain. CDR1 SEHNR and CDR2 FQNEAQ come from the germline V gene (reference sequence). The CDR3 covers 14 residues. V lost 3 bases and J 7 bases, leaving 12 bases between the germline ends. The CDR3 region has the DNA TGTGCCAGCAGCTTGTCGGAAGTTGGCGGGGAGCTGTTTTTT. It translates to CASSLSEVGGELFF.

The rearrangement links TRBV18 to TRBJ2-7; D might be TRBD1 or TRBD2, each matching 5 bases. Germline values: CDR1 KGHSH, CDR2 LQKENI. V was cut by 2 bases and J by 3 bases, with 8 bases left in between. The CDR3 is made up of 13 amino acids. This CDR3 reads CASSPGGYYEQYF. DNA for the CDR3: TGTGCCAGCTCACCAGGGGGTTACTACGAGCAGTACTTC.

The chain recombines TRBV19 with TRBJ1-5, with TRBD1 identical over 9 bases. The CDR3 consists of 16 residues. Germline CDR1 reads LNHDA; CDR2 reads SQIVND (reference sequence). Losses at the gene ends were 5 bases for V and 6 bases for J; bases not matched to a gene: 11. The CDR3 nucleotides are TGTGCCAGTAGTCCCGGGCGGGACAGGGACGTTCAGCCCCAGCATTTT. It encodes CASSPGRDRDVQPQHF. Using reference TRBV19 and TRBJ1-5 for the parts outside the CDR3, the full variable domain is DGGITQSPKYLFRKEGQNVTLSCEQNLNHDAMYWYRQDPGQGLRLIYYSQIVNDFQKGDIAEGYSVSREKKESFPLTVTSAQKNPTAFYLCASSPGRDRDVQPQHFGDGTRLSIL.

The V call is TRBV2, the J call TRBJ2-7; TRBD2 matches 7 bases. Trimming took 4 bases from V and 5 from J; bases not matched to a gene: 8. This CDR3 comprises 14 residues. CDR1 is SNHLY and CDR2 is FYNNEI in the germline V gene. CDR3 residues: CASSVGLRVHEQYF. CDR3 nucleotide sequence: TGTGCCAGCAGTGTGGGACTACGCGTCCACGAGCAGTACTTC.

This chain links TRBV7-2 with TRBJ2-5; 9 bases agree with TRBD2. CDR1 and CDR2 from the germline V gene are SGHTA and FQGNSA. With 4 bases clipped from V and 5 bases from J, the junction kept 14 bases outside the gene matches. The CDR3 sequence is 17 residues long. The CDR3 region has the DNA TGTGCCAGCAGCTGGTCTCTTTGGCGGGAGGGCCGGGAGACCCAGTACTTC. Amino acids: CASSWSLWREGRETQYF.

V usage is TRBV5-1 and J usage is TRBJ2-5, with TRBD2 identical over 9 bases. There are 16 residues in the CDR3. The junction had 7 bases not matched to a gene; V was cut back by 2 bases and J by 2 bases. Germline values: CDR1 SGHRS, CDR2 YFSETQ. CDR3 sequence reads: CASSFRPTSGQETQYF. The CDR3 coding sequence is TGCGCCAGCAGCTTTAGGCCGACTAGCGGTCAAGAGACCCAGTACTTC. Using reference TRBV5-1 and TRBJ2-5 for the parts outside the CDR3, the full variable domain is KAGVTQTPRYLIKTRGQQVTLSCSPISGHRSVSWYQQTPGQGLQFLFEYFSETQRNKGNFPGRFSGRQFSNSRSEMNVSTLELGDSALYLCASSFRPTSGQETQYFGPGTRLLVL.

The gene calls are TRBV20-1 and TRBJ1-5; D unresolved. V was trimmed by 4 bases and J by 4 bases, leaving 8 bases between them. Germline V lookup: CDR1 DFQATT, CDR2 SNEGSKA (reference sequence). The length of the CDR3 is 12 residues. CDR3: CSAKVGNQPQHF. CDR3 bases: TGCAGTGCTAAGGTGGGGAATCAGCCCCAGCATTTT.

The chain recombines TRBV6-2 or TRBV6-3 with TRBJ1-5; weak D call: TRBD1 (6 bases). CDR3 length: 12 residues. V was cut by 6 bases and J by 5 bases, with 8 bases left in between. Germline assignment: CDR1 MNHEY and CDR2 SVGEGT. The CDR3 protein is CASSHRDQPQHF. The CDR3 nucleotides are TGTGCCAGCAGCCACAGGGATCAGCCCCAGCATTTT.

The V and J genes are TRBV7-2 and TRBJ2-7; weak D call: TRBD2 (6 bases). Trimming took off 3 bases at V and 5 bases at J, with 11 bases between the two ends. The CDR3 extends over 13 amino acids. CDR1 is SGHTA, CDR2 FQGNSA, per germline. CDR3 residues: CASSLMRGNEQYF. DNA for the CDR3: TGTGCCAGCAGCTTGATGCGGGGCAACGAGCAGTACTTC. Filled out from reference TRBV7-2 and TRBJ2-7, the complete variable domain reads GAGVSQSPSNKVTEKGKDVELRCDPISGHTALYWYRQSLGQGLEFLIYFQGNSAPDKSGLPSDRFSAERTGGSVSTLTIQRTQQEDSAVYLCASSLMRGNEQYFGPGTRLTVT.

By sample share, this clonotype is medium-sized (0.01 to 0.1%). The chain combines TRBV7-2 with TRBJ1-2; TRBD1 matches at 9 bases. Trimming at V came to 2 bases and at J to 3 bases, leaving 16 bases not matched to a gene. The germline V gene has CDR1 SGHTA and CDR2 FQGNSA. This CDR3 contains 19 residues. This CDR3 reads CASSLTPIVTGGAYYGYTF. The CDR3 bases are TGTGCCAGCAGCTTAACGCCTATAGTCACAGGGGGCGCTTACTATGGCTACACCTTC. The whole variable domain, filled in from reference TRBV7-2 and TRBJ1-2, reads GAGVSQSPSNKVTEKGKDVELRCDPISGHTALYWYRQSLGQGLEFLIYFQGNSAPDKSGLPSDRFSAERTGGSVSTLTIQRTQQEDSAVYLCASSLTPIVTGGAYYGYTFGSGTRLTVV.